The text below deals with one T cell receptor (beta chain). The junction had 5 bases not matched to a gene; V was cut back by 6 bases and J by 6 bases. CDR1 is SQVTM and CDR2 is ANQGSEA in the germline V gene. The CDR3 runs to 12 residues. Libraries were prepared by immunoSEQ multiplex PCR; TCRdb keeps only in-frame clonotypes and omits some of them. This sample has approximately 740,000 clones, with nearly 95% found just once. The data were taken from a study of shared clonotypes between healthy human individuals. Naive-designated CD8 cells lacked CD45RO, were positively enriched for CCR7, and omitted terminally differentiated effector memory CD45RA+ cells.

The sequenced sample consisted of naive CD8+ T cells sorted from blood. V usage is TRBV29-1 and J usage is TRBJ2-7, with TRBD1 matching 10 bases. The sequence came from a man aged 25 to 40 in good health. The CDR3 loop reads CSVTGTGAEQYF. The CDR3 DNA reads TGCAGCGTCACGGGGACAGGGGCCGAGCAGTACTTC.